This passage covers 15 T cell receptor beta chains from one sample sequenced in a study of identical twins. TCRdb re-called the 5' RACE reads through MiXCR, storing one row per CDR3 protein. The table has 400,000 to 550,000 distinct CDR3 sequences, around 15% seen once. These data also featured in a second study, about yellow fever vaccine responses in identical twins.

Material for sequencing was CD4+ T cells sorted from blood. Source of these receptors: a young woman in good health.

The chain links TRBV30 to TRBJ2-6; D possibly corresponds to TRBD1 (5 bases). V shed 4 bases and J shed 2 bases, with 9 bases lying between them. The CDR3 extends over 14 amino acids. CDR1 is GTSNPN and CDR2 is SVGIG in the germline V gene (reference sequence). Written as DNA, the CDR3 is TGTGCCTGGATAGGACAACCTGGGGCCAACGTCCTGACTTTC. This sequence encodes CAWIGQPGANVLTF. The full variable domain, in which reference TRBV30 and TRBJ2-6 provide the parts outside the CDR3, is SQTIHQWPATLVQPVGSPLSLECTVEGTSNPNLYWYRQAAGRGLQLLFYSVGIGQISSEVPQNLSASRPQDRQFILSSKKLLLSDSGFYLCAWIGQPGANVLTFGAGSRLTVL.

This clonotype was seen a handful of times. The CDR3 reads CASLLADTQYF. CDR3 sequence (DNA): TGTGCCAGCCTTCTGGCAGATACGCAGTATTTT. The V call is TRBV12-3 or TRBV12-4, the J call TRBJ2-3; D ambiguous. V lost 8 bases to trimming and J lost 4 bases, with 7 bases between them. CDR3 length equals 11 residues.

This clonotype was found a few times. The chain joins TRBV5-1 to TRBJ2-4, with 8 bases identical to TRBD2. V lost 4 bases to trimming and J lost 3 bases; unmatched junction nucleotides: 6. The CDR3 consists of 15 residues. Per germline, CDR1 SGHRS and CDR2 YFSETQ. CDR3 bases: TGCGCCAGCAGCCCCGGGGGGGTAATCAAAAACATTCAGTACTTC. Its protein product is CASSPGGVIKNIQYF.

This clonotype has only a few counts. This chain joins TRBV18 and TRBJ2-2; D gene uncertain. With 2 bases removed from V and 0 bases from J, the gap between germline ends came to 7 bases. Germline V gene sequence: CDR1 KGHSH, CDR2 LQKENI. The CDR3 is made up of 15 amino acids. CDR3 in amino acids: CASSPLHPNTGELFF. DNA for the CDR3: TGTGCCAGCTCACCATTGCACCCGAACACCGGGGAGCTGTTTTTT.

This sequence joins TRBV20-1 and TRBJ2-7; the match to TRBD1 covers 10 bases. This CDR3 region has 14 residues. Germline loops: CDR1 DFQATT, CDR2 SNEGSKA (reference sequence). J gave up 3 bases and V 3 bases, and 5 bases lay outside the gene matches. The CDR3, as DNA: TGCAGTGCTAGCTGGGACAGGGGTGTCTACGAGCAGTACTTC. Translation gives CSASWDRGVYEQYF.

CDR3 in amino acids: CSALQGGYTF. The CDR3 nucleotides are TGCAGTGCCTTGCAGGGGGGCTACACCTTC. The chain is built from TRBV20-1 and TRBJ1-2, with a possible D match to TRBD1 (6 bases). V was cut by 6 bases and J by 8 bases, with 10 bases left in between. The length of the CDR3 is 10 residues. The V gene's germline CDR1 is DFQATT and CDR2 SNEGSKA (reference sequence).

This chain uses TRBV7-2 with TRBJ2-7; D unclear. In germline, CDR1 is SGHTA, CDR2 FQGNSA. V dropped 1 base and J dropped 6 bases, with 10 bases sitting between them. The CDR3 length is 13 residues. Here the CDR3 DNA reads TGTGCCAGCAGCTTAGTGGGGTCTGCCGAGCAGTACTTC. This gives the protein CASSLVGSAEQYF.

This chain links TRBV27 with TRBJ2-6, with unresolved D. Germline V gene sequence: CDR1 MNHEY, CDR2 SMNVEV (reference sequence). V lost 5 bases, J lost 0 bases, and 14 bases lay in between. The CDR3 totals 17 residues. Here the CDR3 DNA reads TGTGCCAGCAGTAACGTGGGATCTTACTCTGGGGCCAACGTCCTGACTTTC. Translated, it gives CASSNVGSYSGANVLTF.

This clonotype was observed a handful of times. V is TRBV10-3 and J is TRBJ2-1, with D perhaps matching TRBD2 (5 bases). The CDR3 loop spans 16 amino acids. The ends were cut back, 2 bases at V and 0 bases at J, with 11 bases in the middle. Germline CDR1 reads ENHRY; CDR2 reads SYGVKD. CDR3 DNA: TGTGCCATCAGTGAGCCGGGGTCTAGCTCCTACAATGAGCAGTTCTTC. Translating gives CAISEPGSSSYNEQFF.

This clonotype was seen a few times. The J gene is TRBJ2-3, the V gene TRBV24-1; D gene uncertain. Germline V gives CDR1 KGHDR, CDR2 SFDVKD. This CDR3 contains 13 residues. With 4 bases removed from V and 5 bases from J, the gap between germline ends came to 9 bases. The CDR3 DNA sequence: TGTGCCACCAGTGACCCGGCGAGAGATACGCAGTATTTT. Its translation is CATSDPARDTQYF.

Ten or more counts support this clonotype. The rearrangement uses TRBV25-1 and TRBJ1-3; D remains ambiguous. This CDR3 contains 14 residues. V gave up 3 bases and J gave up 3 bases, with 9 bases separating them. Germline CDR1 is MGHDK and CDR2 is SYGVNS. The CDR3 spells CASSDGRIGNTIYF. The CDR3 DNA sequence: TGTGCCAGCAGTGATGGCAGGATTGGAAACACCATATATTTT.

The J gene is TRBJ2-3, the V gene TRBV27, with 7 bases matching TRBD1. The CDR3 spans 16 residues. After removal of 2 bases from V and 2 bases from J, the junction contained 7 bases not matched to a gene. Germline V gene lookup returns CDR1 MNHEY and CDR2 SMNVEV (reference sequence). CDR3 DNA: TGTGCCAGCAGTTTAACGAACAGGGGATACACAGATACGCAGTATTTT. Residues: CASSLTNRGYTDTQYF.

The chain couples TRBV19 to TRBJ2-3; the D gene is possibly TRBD2 (6 bases). Trimming stripped 7 bases from V and 1 base from J, with 9 bases between. There are 13 residues in the CDR3. CDR1 is LNHDA and CDR2 is SQIVND in the germline V gene (reference sequence). This chain's CDR3 is CASMRGGTDTQYF. In DNA, the CDR3 is TGTGCCAGTATGCGCGGGGGCACAGATACGCAGTATTTT.

The chain carries TRBV5-4 and TRBJ2-1; D may be TRBD2 (6 bases). Germline CDR1 reads SGHNT; CDR2 reads YYREEE (reference sequence). V was clipped by 3 bases and J by 0 bases, with 16 bases between them. This CDR3 spans 17 amino acids. This CDR3 reads CASSSEIAANSYNEQFF. The CDR3 DNA reads as TGTGCCAGCAGCTCGGAGATAGCGGCTAACTCCTACAATGAGCAGTTCTTC.

J is TRBJ1-1 and V is TRBV14; D uncertain. The CDR3 loop spans 13 amino acids. Trimming removed 1 base at V and 4 bases at J, with 7 bases between. Germline V gives CDR1 SGHDN, CDR2 FVKESK. The CDR3 nucleotides read TGTGCCAGCAGCCAAGGTTTCAGCACTGAAGCTTTCTTT. This gives the protein CASSQGFSTEAFF.